This T cell receptor (beta chain) came from a study of Graves' ophthalmopathy and Graves' hyperthyroidism. CDR3 regions of TCR beta were amplified from RNA transcripts. The first round was an RT-PCR with HTBI primers, and the second round was a multiplex PCR. TCRdb reprocessed the multiplex PCR reads via MiXCR and lists one record per CDR3 protein. The profile shows some 750,000 distinct CDR3 sequences, 40% of them singletons. This CDR3 has 13 amino acids. Germline V gene sequence: CDR1 SQVTM, CDR2 ANQGSEA. V was trimmed by 2 bases and J by 2 bases, leaving 9 bases between them. The sample was peripheral blood. The receptor was derived from an adult man with Graves' ophthalmopathy. The gene calls are TRBV29-1 and TRBJ1-2; D call uncertain. In DNA, the CDR3 is TGCAGCGTTGAACATCAGGCCAACTATGGCTACACCTTC. This encodes CSVEHQANYGYTF.